This TCR beta chain was obtained from a study of T cells after yellow fever vaccination (dated by TCRdb to about 2019). Study-level background: Staining for CD3, CD45RA, CCR7 and CD95 was used to sort memory subsets (EM, EMRA, CM and Tscm) on a BD FACS Aria III. To track T-cell clones before and after primary and booster YFV17D yellow fever vaccination, bulk TCR alpha and beta repertoires were sequenced longitudinally. Blood was drawn at multiple timepoints before and after primary and secondary immunization, with bulk PBMC replicates and cell subsets isolated. Two healthy male donors, one aged 18 to 30 and one aged 30 to 40 years, made up the cohort. Sorting of memory subsets took place on days 0, 15 and 45 and at 18 months after primary vaccination, as well as on days 0, 15 and 45 after the 30-year booster. Libraries from fractions with low cell numbers were prepared with the SMART-Seq v4 Ultra Low Input RNA kit. The full study reports these points: Computational filtering was needed because FACS-sorted repertoires could contain abundant contaminating clonotypes from the bulk population. The secondary T-cell response was weaker than the primary response but faster, peaking on day 5 instead of day 15. After the booster, most of the clones that had expanded following primary vaccination were detected again (roughly 96% of CD4 and around nine tenths of CD8), which suggests that memory was broadly maintained. A small share of clonotypes was detected in both CD4 and CD8 compartments, with the overlap likely arising from convergent recombination. Because the study included only a couple of donors, the extent to which the findings can be generalized is limited. On day 0, almost all vaccine-responding clonotypes were below detection in the sorted memory subsets.

The intended sense of this specimen's treatment or condition label: live attenuated yellow fever vaccine strain. A standard Ficoll-Paque protocol was used to isolate PBMCs from peripheral blood. For sorted memory subsets, RNA extraction was done with the RNeasy Micro Kit. TCRdb names Illumina NovaSeq 6000 as the instrument used. Synthesis of TCR cDNA relied on 5'RACE template switching, a step that introduced a universal primer site along with unique molecular identifiers. cDNA synthesis was primed from both the TCR alpha and TCR beta constant segments. Libraries were amplified in two PCR steps, with sample barcodes and sequencing adapters added in the second step. Libraries were sequenced on Illumina HiSeq 2500 (2x100 bp) or NovaSeq (2x150 bp). Per the source publication's procedure: MIGEC was used to demultiplex reads and collapse the reads into UMI consensus sequences, and MiXCR was used for V(D)J alignment. Vaccine-responding clonotypes were identified with edgeR using replicate PBMC samples, with FDR below 0.01 and a log2 fold change above 5 up to day 15 being required. Each bulk clonotype was labeled CD4 or CD8 based on which sequenced repertoire, CD4 or CD8, contained the clonotype at higher abundance. To estimate how each clone was distributed across memory phenotypes, clonotype frequencies in memory subsets were weighted by FACS-sorted cell numbers. TCRdb trimmed the raw reads at Q25, called clones with MiXCR and kept productive beta chains. Here each entry gathers all rows of one CDR3 protein and keeps the most common genes and DNA. The authors' filters were not applied to this entry. The sample profile shows 14,000 or so distinct CDR3 sequences; 7.3% of them were found once. The biggest ten clones account for 1.6% of the sample.

The CDR3 has 16 amino acids, counting the end cysteine and phenylalanine. The sequence is cut down to CDR3 DNA, 48 bases in frame from base 1. The germline V gene provides CDR1 SGHAT and CDR2 FQNNGV. Trimming leaves V shorter by 7 bases and J shorter by 6 bases, with the junction holding 12 bases beyond the gene matches. Details on this clonotype: No much larger clonotype is one base removed from it; base qualities were not supplied.

The receptor was derived from a man aged 18 to 29 who received the YFV17D yellow fever vaccine. This specimen was PBMCs, either bulk or a sorted T-cell subset (CD4+, CD8+, memory, or dextramer-sorted; not recorded which), taken on the day of the yellow fever booster vaccination. The chain couples TRBV11-2 to TRBJ2-3, with 11 bases aligning to TRBD2. The sequenced DNA is TGTGCCAGCACCCCGAGGCGACTAGCGGGGTTTGATACGCAGTATTTT. Its coded protein is CASTPRRLAGFDTQYF. Reference TRBV11-2 and TRBJ2-3 proteins supply the regions before and after the CDR3; the full variable domain is: EAGVAQSPRYKIIEKRQSVAFWCNPISGHATLYWYQQILGQGPKLLIQFQNNGVVDDSQLPKDRFSAERLKGVDSTLKIQPAKLEDSAVYLCASTPRRLAGFDTQYFGPGTRLTVL.